This entry lists 17 T cell receptor gamma chains sequenced from one sample in a study of γδ T cells in repeated Plasmodium falciparum infection. Gammadelta T cells were flow-sorted from PBMC into Vgamma9/Vdelta2+ and Vdelta2-negative populations for bulk analysis. TCRdb re-called the multiplex PCR reads via CATT. The sample shows 30,000 or so gamma-chain clones, approximately 1.4% of them seen only once. Sequencing input: gamma-delta T cells from blood. These receptors all stem from a pool of human donors (malaria-infected and uninfected, not separated).

Comment on this clone: A read error is the likely source, as a far larger clone sits one nucleotide away. At the DNA level, this CDR3 is encoded by other sequences in the same sample as well. This chain links TRGV9 with TRGJP. TCRdb gives no J gene; it was assigned here by matching the DNA to germline. Germline V gives CDR1 GITISATS, CDR2 ISYDGTV (reference sequence). The CDR3 covers 18 residues. The CDR3 loop is CALWEAGPQELGKKIKVF. As DNA, the CDR3 is TGTGCCTTGTGGGAGGCGGGCCCTCAAGAGTTGGGAAAAAAAATCAAGGTATTT.

About this clone itself: A far bigger clonotype differs at one base, so this is likely a read error. The sample holds other DNA sequences that translate to the same CDR3. This rearrangement joins TRGV2 to TRGJ1 or TRGJ2. The J gene, left out of TCRdb, was set here by checking the DNA against germline. The CDR3 runs to 13 residues. The V gene's germline CDR1 is EGSNGY and CDR2 YDSYNSKV. The CDR3 loop reads CATWDLWYYKKLF. CDR3 nucleotides: TGTGCCACCTGGGACCTATGGTATTACAAGAAACTCTTT.

As to this clone: A single base is all that separates this from a far larger clone, so a read error is likely. The sample has other DNA sequences that encode this CDR3 too. J is TRGJP and V is TRGV9. No J segment appears in TCRdb, so it was assigned here by matching the sequence to germline. CDR3 length: 18 residues. Germline assignment: CDR1 GITISATS and CDR2 ISYDGTV (reference sequence). Trimming took 4 bases from V and 7 from J; bases not matched to a gene: 13. The CDR3 loop reads CALWEVLEVELGKKIKVF. DNA for the CDR3: TGTGCCTTGTGGGAAGTGCTCGAGGTCGAGTTGGGCAAAAAAATCAAGGTATTT.

As concerns this clone: TCRdb's entry gives the protein of a much larger clone, which mismatches this DNA's translation at residue 15, likely from a read error; the protein reported here is translated from the DNA. The V call is TRGV9, the J call TRGJP. The J gene is not listed in TCRdb, so it was assigned here from a DNA match to germline. The CDR3 loop spans 18 amino acids. Germline CDR1 is GITISATS and CDR2 is ISYDGTV (reference sequence). The CDR3: CALWDLQEVVLGKKTKVF. The CDR3, as DNA: TGTGCCTTGTGGGACCTGCAAGAGGTAGTGTTGGGCAAAAAAACCAAGGTATTT.

As regards this clone: The protein TCRdb gives is from a much larger clone and does not agree with this DNA's translation at residue 9, likely a read error; the protein shown here comes from the DNA. No call exists for the J gene, whereas the V gene is TRGV4. The CDR3 consists of 11 residues. Germline values: CDR1 EGSTGY, CDR2 YDSYTSSV. CDR3 in amino acids: CATWDGPKRLF. In nucleotides, the CDR3 is TGTGCCACCTGGGATGGGCCCAAGAGACTCTTT.

A few counts support this clone. TCRdb's protein, taken from a much larger clone, differs from this DNA's translation at residue 5, likely owing to a read error; the protein displayed comes from the DNA. The chain carries TRGV9 and TRGJ1 or TRGJ2. Germline matching of the DNA provided the J gene here, since TCRdb leaves it blank. The CDR3 extends over 13 amino acids. V dropped 6 bases and J dropped 8; count of bases not matched to a gene: 13. Per the germline V gene, CDR1 is GITISATS and CDR2 is ISYDGTV (reference sequence). CDR3 amino acids: CALWKPPTNKKLF. The CDR3 DNA is TGTGCCTTGTGGAAGCCCCCTACAAATAAGAAACTCTTT.

This clone occurred many times. This DNA's translation and the protein TCRdb lists, from a much larger clone, do not match at residue 12, likely due to a read error; the protein shown is translated from the DNA. The chain couples TRGV5 to TRGJ1 or TRGJ2. This CDR3 is 14 amino acids long. Germline CDR1 reads VINAFY; CDR2 reads YDVSNSKD. CDR3 amino acids: CATWDRPGYYKELF. The CDR3 DNA follows: TGTGCCACCTGGGACAGGCCGGGGTATTATAAGGAACTCTTT.

In its sample, this clone was seen many times. A read error likely explains why the TCRdb protein, taken from a much larger clone, differs from this DNA's translation at residue 11; the protein shown is translated from the DNA. The V gene is given as TRGV9, and no J gene call is available. Per the germline V gene, CDR1 is GITISATS and CDR2 is ISYDGTV (reference sequence). There are 13 residues in the CDR3. DNA of the CDR3: TGTGCCTTGTGGGAGGTGCGGTTTCATAAGGAACTCTTT. Amino acids: CALWEVRFHKELF.

Turning to this clone: The protein TCRdb lists belongs to a much larger clone and differs from this DNA's translation at residue 6, which points to a read error; the protein shown is made from the DNA. This sequence joins TRGV9 and TRGJP. No J gene is reported in TCRdb; it was inferred here by comparing the DNA with germline. With 3 bases clipped from V and 9 bases from J, the junction kept 11 bases outside the gene matches. Germline V lookup: CDR1 GITISATS, CDR2 ISYDGTV (reference sequence). There are 17 residues in the CDR3. In nucleotides, the CDR3 is TGTGCCTTGTGGGAGATGAAGTTAGTGTTGGGCAAAAAAATCAAGGTATTT. It yields the protein CALWEMKLVLGKKIKVF.

This clone appeared many times. The V gene is TRGV3, the J gene TRGJ1 or TRGJ2. CDR3 length equals 11 residues. With V trimmed by 8 bases and J by 6 bases, 7 bases remained unmatched. Germline V gene lookup returns CDR1 VTNTFY and CDR2 YDVSTARD (reference sequence). The CDR3 loop is CATSHPYKKLF. DNA for the CDR3: TGTGCCACCTCGCATCCTTATAAGAAACTCTTT.

This clone showed up many times. The TCRdb protein comes from a much larger clone and disagrees with this DNA's translation at residue 8, likely due to a read error; the protein given here is derived from the DNA. This chain uses TRGV9 with TRGJP. This CDR3 contains 16 residues. Germline V gives CDR1 GITISATS, CDR2 ISYDGTV (reference sequence). CDR3 loop: CALWEEQGLGKKIKVF. CDR3 nucleotide sequence: TGTGCCTTGTGGGAGGAACAAGGGTTGGGCAAAAAAATCAAGGTATTT.

Turning to this clone: The protein TCRdb lists belongs to a much larger clone and differs from this DNA's translation at residue 4, which points to a read error; the protein shown is made from the DNA. The chain uses TRGV2 and TRGJ1 or TRGJ2. TCRdb supplies no J gene; here it was assigned by aligning the nucleotide sequence to germline. The germline CDR1 and CDR2 sequences are EGSNGY and YDSYNSKV. The CDR3 loop spans 14 amino acids. CDR3 nucleotides: TGTGCCACCCGGGACGGATTAACGCATTATAAGAAACTCTTT. Protein sequence: CATRDGLTHYKKLF.

This clone has more than one count but fewer than ten. This DNA's translation and the protein TCRdb lists, from a much larger clone, do not match at residue 9, likely due to a read error; the protein shown is translated from the DNA. The chain carries TRGV9 and TRGJ1 or TRGJ2. The J gene is not listed in TCRdb, so it was assigned here from a DNA match to germline. The CDR3 contains 14 residues. Germline V gene sequence: CDR1 GITISATS, CDR2 ISYDGTV (reference sequence). The junction had 10 bases not matched to a gene; V was cut back by 2 bases and J by 6 bases. The CDR3 reads CALWEARKSYKKLF. CDR3 coding DNA: TGTGCCTTGTGGGAGGCGCGGAAGAGTTATAAGAAACTCTTT.

This clone was seen many times. This DNA's translation differs at residue 10 from TCRdb's protein, which comes from a much larger clone; a read error is likely, and the protein shown is translated from the DNA. The gene calls are TRGV9 and TRGJ1 or TRGJ2. In the absence of a J gene in TCRdb, the DNA was matched to germline to assign it here. CDR3 length: 15 amino acids. The germline gives CDR1 GITISATS, CDR2 ISYDGTV (reference sequence). V lost 2 bases, J lost 6 bases, and 13 bases stayed unmatched. The CDR3 is CALWEASLPCYKKLF. The CDR3 DNA reads TGTGCCTTGTGGGAGGCAAGCCTCCCTTGTTATAAGAAACTCTTT.

This clone was observed at least ten times. This DNA's translation and the protein TCRdb lists, from a much larger clone, do not match at residue 3, likely due to a read error; the protein shown is translated from the DNA. V gene TRGV9 combines with J gene TRGJP. The J gene was missing in TCRdb and was found by matching the end of the DNA to germline. CDR3 length: 16 residues. Germline CDR1 is GITISATS and CDR2 is ISYDGTV (reference sequence). This chain's CDR3 is CASWEELELGKKIKVF. The CDR3 nucleotides read TGTGCCTCGTGGGAAGAGCTCGAGTTGGGCAAAAAAATCAAGGTATTT.

Comment on this clone: Translating this DNA gives a protein that differs at residue 5 from the TCRdb one, which belongs to a much larger clone; a read error is likely, and the protein shown is this translation. The chain couples TRGV9 to TRGJP. TCRdb gives no J gene; it was assigned here by matching the DNA to germline. The germline V gene has CDR1 GITISATS and CDR2 ISYDGTV (reference sequence). CDR3 length: 17 residues. CDR3: CALWGVRGQLGKKIKVF. The CDR3 nucleotides read TGTGCCTTGTGGGGGGTGCGGGGGCAATTGGGCAAAAAAATCAAGGTATTT.

This clone was observed at least ten times. The protein that TCRdb holds for this DNA derives from a much larger clone and differs from the translated DNA at residue 15, which likely indicates a read error; the protein shown here is translated from the DNA. The V gene is TRGV9, the J gene TRGJP. TCRdb offers no J gene call, so here the DNA was matched to germline to obtain one. The CDR3 loop spans 18 amino acids. Germline CDR1 GITISATS, CDR2 ISYDGTV (reference sequence). The CDR3 region is CALWEDNKGELGKKTKVF. The DNA of the CDR3 is TGTGCCTTGTGGGAGGACAATAAGGGGGAGTTGGGCAAAAAAACCAAGGTATTT.